This T cell receptor beta chain derives from a study of blood T cell repertoires in COVID-19. Whole-study context: T cells, B-cell-depleted T cells, or PBMCs supplied cDNA or gDNA.

Per the original methods: From reference gene primer amplification, estimates of nucleated cell counts were derived. Assay: immunoSEQ multiplex PCR; the TCRdb copy retains only in-frame clones and omits some. D and trimming were read from the DNA, whereas the V and J calls and clone size are those reported in that table. The table records roughly 250,000 clones, about 85% of them present only once. The germline CDR1 and CDR2 sequences are SQVTM and ANQGSEA. The V gene end was trimmed by 3 bases and the J gene end by 7 bases; junction bases not matched to a gene: 7. The CDR3 totals 15 residues. Allocation to cohorts depended on clinical history reported by the participants.

The V gene is TRBV29-1, the J gene TRBJ2-3, with 13 positions matching TRBD2. The source material was PBMCs or T cells enriched from blood (not recorded which). The receptor was derived from a woman under 40 with acute COVID-19. CDR3 in amino acids: CSVDPPGTSGNTQYF. The CDR3 DNA reads TGCAGCGTTGACCCGCCCGGGACTAGCGGGAATACGCAGTATTTT.